This is a list of T cell receptor beta chains from one sample in a study of molecular identifiers for immune sequencing clone quantification. One entry per CDR3 protein results from TCRdb running MiXCR on the PCR reads. Of roughly 300,000 distinct CDR3 sequences listed, 24% are singletons. Sequenced: naive CD8+ T cells from blood, with Jurkat cell RNA spiked in. The receptors stem from a human donor in good health. Some libraries in this study had Jurkat cell RNA spiked in. The CDR3 runs from the conserved cysteine through the conserved F or W. Each record gives: J gene, D gene, clone size, V gene, CDR3 DNA, CDR3 protein. A D gene is named only where the DNA matches it firmly. Where a row states a size, it is once, few, many or the class of an expanded clone; other rows omit it.

TRBJ1-4,-,-,TRBV6-1,TGTGCCAGCCGCTATCGAGGGTCCTGGACTAATGAAAAACTGTTTTTT,CASRYRGSWTNEKLFF
TRBJ2-7,-,many,TRBV7-9,TGTGCCAGCAGCTCTGTGAGGAGATACGAGCAGTACTTC,CASSSVRRYEQYF
TRBJ2-2,-,-,TRBV14,TGTGCCAGCAGCCAAGTCTACCCCACCGGGGAGCTGCTTTTT,CASSQVYPTGELLF
TRBJ2-3,-,many,TRBV5-4,TGTGCCAGCAGCTTGGCCAAGACAGATACGCAGTATTTT,CASSLAKTDTQYF
TRBJ2-5,-,few,TRBV19,TGTGCCAGTAGTATGATGTGGGGCGTCCAAGAGACCCAGTACTTC,CASSMMWGVQETQYF
TRBJ1-1,-,-,TRBV3-1,TGTGCCAGCAGCCAAGTTCGGAGGTACGACACTGAAGCTTTCTTT,CASSQVRRYDTEAFF
TRBJ2-2,TRBD1,-,TRBV28,TGTGCCAGCAGGGACGACAGGGCGGGCACCGGGGAGCTGTTTTTT,CASRDDRAGTGELFF
TRBJ1-6,-,many,TRBV7-2,TGTGCCAGCAGCTTGGGGGGGGGACCCTATAATTCACCCCTCCACTTT,CASSLGGGPYNSPLHF
TRBJ1-2,-,few,TRBV6-5,TGTGTCAGCACCCCAGGGGCCCTCGTCTATGGCTACACCTTC,CVSTPGALVYGYTF
TRBJ2-5,-,many,TRBV12-3/TRBV12-4,TGTGCCAGCAGTACTTGGCCTAGGGCACGAGAGACCCAGTACTTC,CASSTWPRARETQYF
TRBJ1-1,-,many,TRBV28,TGTGCCAGCAGTTTAGGGTCGGGGGGACGAACTGAAGCTTTCTTT,CASSLGSGGRTEAFF
TRBJ2-7,-,once,TRBV6-5,TGTACCAGTAGTGGGTCCAGGAACTTGGGCGAGCAGTACTTC,CTSSGSRNLGEQYF
TRBJ2-3,-,many,TRBV4-1,TGCGCCAGCAGCCAAGCGTTCGGGGCAACCACAGATACGCAGTATTTT,CASSQAFGATTDTQYF
TRBJ2-1,-,few,TRBV9,TGTGCCAGCAGCGTTGGCCTGAATGAGCAGTTCTTC,CASSVGLNEQFF
TRBJ1-5,-,-,TRBV19,TGTGCCAGTAGTATCTTGGAGTATAGCAATCAGCCCCAGCATTTT,CASSILEYSNQPQHF
TRBJ2-2,TRBD2,-,TRBV7-6,TGTGCCAGCAGCTTAGTAGCTAGCGGGAGGCGACGTACCGGGGAGCTGTTTTTT,CASSLVASGRRRTGELFF
TRBJ2-7,TRBD2,-,TRBV4-3,TGCGCCAGCAGCCAAGGGACTAGGGCTGGCTACGAGCAGTACTTC,CASSQGTRAGYEQYF
TRBJ2-7,TRBD2,many,TRBV27,TGTGCCAGCAGTTTAATCGGTACGGGGGAGGGCCACTACGAGCAGTACTTC,CASSLIGTGEGHYEQYF
TRBJ2-6,-,-,TRBV11-2,TGTGCCGTGGGATATGGGGGAACTGGGGCCAACGTCCTGACTTTC,CAVGYGGTGANVLTF
TRBJ2-7,TRBD2,many,TRBV9,TGTGCCAGCAGCGTAGGCGGGAGTCCCTACGAGCAGTACTTC,CASSVGGSPYEQYF
TRBJ2-7,TRBD1,-,TRBV28,TGTGCCAGCAGTCACCGACAGGGGACGAGCTCCTACGAGCAGTACTTC,CASSHRQGTSSYEQYF
TRBJ2-5,-,few,TRBV10-3,TGTGCCATCAGTGAGTTCAAATTCGAGACCCAGTACTTC,CAISEFKFETQYF
TRBJ2-5,-,-,TRBV7-9,TGTGCCAGCAGACCGGCGACCCGTTCGGAGACCCAGTACTTC,CASRPATRSETQYF
TRBJ2-1,-,few,TRBV7-9,TGTGCCGCCGGGGTCTCCTACAATGAGCAGTTCTTC,CAAGVSYNEQFF
TRBJ1-1,-,many,TRBV29-1,TGCAGCGTTGATCCGGGGGACAATGAAGCTTTCTTT,CSVDPGDNEAFF
TRBJ2-7,TRBD1,few,TRBV4-3,TGCGCCAGCAGCCAAGCCGGGACAGGGTACTACGAGCAGTACTTC,CASSQAGTGYYEQYF
TRBJ1-5,-,few,TRBV19,TGTGCCAGTAGTATTTTCGGTATGGGCAATCAGCCCCAGCATTTT,CASSIFGMGNQPQHF
TRBJ1-5,TRBD1,few,TRBV2,TGTGCCAGCAGAGAACAGGGGTTTGTTAGCAATCAGCCCCAGCATTTT,CASREQGFVSNQPQHF
TRBJ2-1,-,-,TRBV28,TGTGCCAGCAGTGGCAGTGACGGGACACCCGCGAGGGAGCAGTTCTTC,CASSGSDGTPAREQFF
TRBJ2-2,-,many,TRBV29-1,TGCAGCGTTGTAGAGAACACCGGGGAGCTGTTTTTT,CSVVENTGELFF
TRBJ1-1,-,many,TRBV4-3,TGCGCCAGCAGCCAAGACAGGGTGGCTGAAGCTTTCTTT,CASSQDRVAEAFF
TRBJ2-7,TRBD1,-,TRBV7-9,TGTGCCAGCAGCTTAGGATGGGGACAGGGGACCTACGAGCAGTACTTC,CASSLGWGQGTYEQYF
TRBJ1-1,-,-,TRBV4-1,TGCGCCAGCAGCCAAGGTCCAGTTACTCTCACTGAAGCTTTCTTT,CASSQGPVTLTEAFF
TRBJ2-7,TRBD1,-,TRBV7-9,TGTGCCAGCAGCCCGACAGGGGTTAACGAGCGGTACTTC,CASSPTGVNERYF
TRBJ2-5,-,-,TRBV5-1,TGCGCCAGCAGCTCCGGACGGCTACACCAAGAGACCCAGTACTTC,CASSSGRLHQETQYF